One and the same sample provided the 3 T cell receptor beta chains below, sequenced in a study of blood T cell repertoires in COVID-19. TCRdb's copy holds only in-frame clones and misses some; the assay was immunoSEQ multiplex PCR. This sample yields 110,000 or so clones, of which less than 85% are seen a single time; about 18% belongs to the top ten. Source material: peripheral blood. The receptors derive from a woman aged 55-75 years with acute or convalescent COVID-19.

V is TRBV19 and J is TRBJ2-5; 8 bases line up with TRBD2. The germline V gene has CDR1 LNHDA and CDR2 SQIVND (reference sequence). The CDR3 has 14 amino acids. After removal of 9 bases from V and 0 bases from J, the junction contained 6 bases not matched to a gene. The CDR3 loop reads CARMRGANQETQYF. In DNA, the CDR3 is TGTGCCAGAATGCGGGGGGCCAACCAAGAGACCCAGTACTTC.

This rearrangement joins TRBV9 to TRBJ1-1, with 9 bases that match TRBD1. CDR1 SGDLS and CDR2 YYNGEE come from the germline V gene. There are 14 residues in the CDR3. J gave up 5 bases and V 3 bases, and 5 bases lay outside the gene matches. CDR3 region: CASSAFGTGTEAFF. Here the CDR3 DNA reads TGTGCCAGCAGCGCTTTCGGGACAGGGACTGAAGCTTTCTTT. The whole variable domain, remainder taken from reference TRBV9 and TRBJ1-1, is DSGVTQTPKHLITATGQRVTLRCSPRSGDLSVYWYQQSLDQGLQFLIQYYNGEERAKGNILERFSAQQFPDLHSELNLSSLELGDSALYFCASSAFGTGTEAFFGQGTRLTVV.

The chain recombines TRBV5-6 with TRBJ2-5, with 7 nucleotides matching TRBD1. Germline values: CDR1 SGHDT, CDR2 YYEEEE. CDR3 size: 13 residues. J was trimmed by 4 bases and V by 4 bases; bases with no gene match: 4. CDR3 sequence reads: CASSVGQRETQYF. CDR3 nucleotides: TGTGCCAGCAGCGTGGGACAGAGAGAGACCCAGTACTTC.